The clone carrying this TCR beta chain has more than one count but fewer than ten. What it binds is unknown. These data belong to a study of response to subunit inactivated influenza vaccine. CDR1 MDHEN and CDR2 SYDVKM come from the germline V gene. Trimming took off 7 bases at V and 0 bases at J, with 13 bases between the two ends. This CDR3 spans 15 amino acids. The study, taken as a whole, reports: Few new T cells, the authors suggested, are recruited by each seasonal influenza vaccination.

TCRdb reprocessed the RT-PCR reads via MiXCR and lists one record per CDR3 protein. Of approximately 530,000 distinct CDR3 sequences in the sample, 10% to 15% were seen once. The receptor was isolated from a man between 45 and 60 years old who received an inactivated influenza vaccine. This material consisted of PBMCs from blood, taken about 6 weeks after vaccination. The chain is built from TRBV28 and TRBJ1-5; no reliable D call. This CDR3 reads CASTQEGYSNQPQHF. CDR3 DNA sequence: TGTGCCAGCACCCAAGAAGGTTATAGCAATCAGCCCCAGCATTTT.